A selection of T cell receptor beta chains follows, all from one sample in a study of somatic mutations in cytotoxic T cells in rheumatoid arthritis. The data were produced by immunoSEQ multiplex PCR, yet TCRdb's version contains in-frame clones alone and is incomplete. The table shows 3,900 or so clones, with 55% to 80% occurring only once. What was sequenced was CD8+ T cells sorted from blood. Source of these receptors: an adult with rheumatoid arthritis. The CDR3 runs from the conserved cysteine through the conserved F or W. A D gene is named only where the DNA matches it firmly. Where a row states a size, it is once, few, many or the class of an expanded clone; other rows omit it.

clone_size d_call j_call v_call cdr3_nt cdr3_aa
once NA TRBJ2-1 TRBV11-3 TGTGCCAGCAGCTCTGCCCGGGACGGAAGGGAGGATGAGCAGTTCTTC CASSSARDGREDEQFF
NA TRBD2 TRBJ2-5 TRBV6-4 TGTGCCAGCAGTCTATTCGGGGGGGCCCAAGAGACCCAGTACTTC CASSLFGGAQETQYF
NA NA TRBJ2-5 TRBV2 TGTGCCAGCAACAGTGTATACCCCCAAGAGACCCAGTACTTC CASNSVYPQETQYF
NA NA TRBJ1-1 TRBV6-5 TGTGCCACCGAGTCCAACACTGAAGCTTTCTTT CATESNTEAFF
NA NA TRBJ1-5 TRBV10-3 TGTGCCATCAGTGATTACAGCAATCAGCCCCAGCATTTT CAISDYSNQPQHF
NA NA TRBJ1-1 TRBV7-6 TGTGCCAGCAGCAATCCGACAGACATGAACACTGAAGCTTTCTTT CASSNPTDMNTEAFF
NA NA TRBJ1-1 TRBV7-9 TGTGCCAGCAGCTCAACCCAACAGGGACGGATGAACACTGAAGCTTTCTTT CASSSTQQGRMNTEAFF
once NA TRBJ1-4 TRBV2 TGTGCCAGCAACCGGGGAGGAGAAAAACTGTTTTTT CASNRGGEKLFF
few NA TRBJ1-2 TRBV2 TGTGCCAGCAGAGGGACTGGCTACACCTTC CASRGTGYTF
NA NA TRBJ2-7 TRBV2 TGTGCCATCTCCGGGCGGCCCTACGAGCAGTACTTC CAISGRPYEQYF
NA TRBD2 TRBJ2-1 TRBV7-2 TGTGCCAGCAGCTTAGTTCGCGGGAGCTCCTACAATGAGCAGTTCTTC CASSLVRGSSYNEQFF
NA NA TRBJ1-2 TRBV4-3 TGCGCCAGCAGCCAAGGCTGGCAGCAGCACCCGAACTATGGCTACACCTTC CASSQGWQQHPNYGYTF
NA TRBD2 TRBJ2-1 TRBV6-5 TGTGCCAGCAGTTCTTTAGCGGGGTTCGGTGAGCAGTTCTTC CASSSLAGFGEQFF
few TRBD1 TRBJ2-7 TRBV7-9 TGTGCCAGCAGCTTACGGGACAGGGACTCCTACGAGCAGTACTTC CASSLRDRDSYEQYF
NA TRBD1 TRBJ2-7 TRBV7-8 TGTGCCAGCACCCCACAGGGGTTTCTCTACGAGCAGTACTTC CASTPQGFLYEQYF
NA NA TRBJ2-5 TRBV9 TGTGCCAGCAGCGTAGCGGGGGGCCCCCTCGAGACCCAGTACTTC CASSVAGGPLETQYF
few NA TRBJ1-5 TRBV5-1 TGCGCCAGCCAGGTTGGTTTTAACAATCAGCCCCAGCATTTT CASQVGFNNQPQHF
NA TRBD2 TRBJ2-3 TRBV4-1 TGCGCCAGCAGCCAAGATCGGAGCGGGGGGGCAGATACGCAGTATTTT CASSQDRSGGADTQYF
NA NA TRBJ1-1 TRBV4-3 TGCGCCAGCAGCTCAAGGAGTGGGGGGACCGGCACTGAAGCTTTCTTT CASSSRSGGTGTEAFF
NA NA TRBJ2-4 TRBV7-2 TGTGCCTGCCAAGGGACGGTCAAAAACATTCAGTACTTC CACQGTVKNIQYF
NA NA TRBJ2-2 TRBV19 TGTGCCAGTAGCCTTGACACACTATACACCGGGGAGCTGTTTTTT CASSLDTLYTGELFF
NA NA TRBJ2-2 TRBV4-1 TGCGCCAGCAGCCAAGGTGGGGGGTCCCCTCGCGCCGGGGAGCTGTTTTTT CASSQGGGSPRAGELFF
NA NA TRBJ1-2 TRBV2 TGTGCCAGCAAGGCACTAAAACTCTATGGCTACACCTTC CASKALKLYGYTF
NA NA TRBJ1-2 TRBV7-2 TGTGCCAGCAGCTCCCGGTCCGCGGCGGACTATGGCTACACCTTC CASSSRSAADYGYTF
once TRBD2 TRBJ2-3 TRBV7-6 TGTGCCAGCAGCGAAACTAGCGGGGGGCTGACAGATACGCAGTATTTT CASSETSGGLTDTQYF
few NA TRBJ1-1 TRBV20-1 TGCAGTGCTAGAGACTACACTGAAGCTTTCTTT CSARDYTEAFF
NA TRBD1 TRBJ2-2 TRBV5-1 TGCGCCAGCAGACCGGGCGACAGGGACACCGGGGAGCTGTTTTTT CASRPGDRDTGELFF
NA NA TRBJ2-5 TRBV7-2 TGTGCCAGCAGCTGGAGGGGTGATACCCGCCCTGGGACCCAGTACTTC CASSWRGDTRPGTQYF
large NA TRBJ1-5 TRBV27 TGTGCCAGCAGTTTAGGACCAGGGAGCAATCAGCCCCAGCATTTT CASSLGPGSNQPQHF